This TCR beta chain was identified during a study of cytomegalovirus exposure and HLA in healthy donors. Broader study findings: The study reported that TCR beta sequences accurately predicted HLA-A and HLA-B alleles in most subjects. With DRB1 most and HLA-C fewest, TCR association rates differed between HLA loci in a later analysis. Later analysis revealed greater clonal expansion in HLA-associated TCR beta chains than in equally common others.

Remarks on this clone: Its antigen is not known.

Primers: 60 Vbeta forward and 13 Jbeta reverse. Clones were read by immunoSEQ multiplex PCR, and TCRdb kept only the in-frame ones, dropping some. The profile covers about 130,000 clones, with 76% appearing a single time and about 3.1% taken by the ten largest. Healthy bone marrow donors formed the donor group. The receptor was isolated from a man aged 40-50 years in good health and CMV-seronegative. The sequencing sample was made of PBMCs.

CDR3 DNA sequence: TGCGCCAGCAGCCAGGGACAGGGGTTGAACACTGAAGCTTTCTTT. Residues: CASSQGQGLNTEAFF. The chain combines TRBV4-1 with TRBJ1-1, with 10 nucleotides matching TRBD1. V was pared by 3 bases and J by 0 bases, with 1 base of the junction left unmatched. The CDR3 has 15 amino acids. Per the germline V gene, CDR1 is MGHRA and CDR2 is YSYEKL.